The sample holds many counts of the clone carrying this T cell receptor (beta chain). Its antigen is unknown. CDR1 is MNHEY, CDR2 SVGAGI, per germline. The V and J ends lost 5 bases and 4 bases, in that order; junction bases with no gene match: 19. The CDR3 runs to 18 residues. The data were obtained in a study of T cell repertoires in cytomegalovirus infection. Points from the study as a whole: Dominating the ex vivo response were HLA-C-restricted CMV-specific TCR beta clonotypes.

TCRdb ran MiXCR on the reads and lists one entry per CDR3 protein. In the table there are some 50,000 distinct CDR3 sequences, about 21% of which are singletons. The TCR was taken from a human donor in good health (CMV status not recorded). Some clones in this sample may be carry-over from other donors' samples. The specimen comprised CD8+ T cells from cultured PBMCs, sampled from culture after CMV antigen stimulation. The rearrangement uses TRBV6-5 and TRBJ2-7; 8 bases fit TRBD1. Written as DNA, the CDR3 is TGTGCCAGCAGTCCCAGTGGGTCACGGGACAGGTTATGGTACGAGCAGTACTTC. Amino acid sequence: CASSPSGSRDRLWYEQYF.